These 21 T cell receptor beta chains originate from one sample sequenced in a study of blood T cell repertoires in COVID-19. Measured with immunoSEQ multiplex PCR; TCRdb has only the in-frame clones, and not every one. This sample yields some 260,000 clones, of which 70% to 90% are seen a single time; roughly 0.8% belongs to the top ten. Sequencing was done on a sample of peripheral blood. All receptors come from a woman aged 30 to 39 with acute or convalescent COVID-19.

This rearrangement joins TRBV5-5 to TRBJ2-3; TRBD1 matches 10 bases. The CDR3 contains 15 residues. Trimming cost V 4 bases and J 3 bases; bases outside gene matches: 5. Germline lookup yields CDR1 SGHKS and CDR2 YYEKEE (reference sequence). The CDR3, as DNA: TGTGCCAGCAGCCGACAGGGGGCGCGTACAGATACGCAGTATTTT. This gives the protein CASSRQGARTDTQYF.

The V and J genes are TRBV6-2 or TRBV6-3 and TRBJ2-7; D is unclear. The CDR3 runs 14 residues. V gave up 0 bases and J gave up 3 bases, with 9 bases separating them. CDR1 is MNHEY, CDR2 SVGEGT, per germline. The CDR3 sequence: CASSYSLVGYEQYF. The CDR3 DNA reads as TGTGCCAGCAGTTACTCCTTGGTCGGCTACGAGCAGTACTTC.

A single count supports this clone. V is TRBV9 and J is TRBJ2-7; D may be TRBD2 (5 bases). This CDR3 comprises 15 residues. The V end lost 3 bases, the J end lost 2 bases, and 15 bases lay between the germline ends. CDR1 SGDLS and CDR2 YYNGEE come from the germline V gene. CDR3 sequence: CASSARASRTYEQYF. The CDR3 DNA follows: TGTGCCAGCAGCGCAAGGGCTAGCCGAACCTACGAGCAGTACTTC.

CDR3 sequence: CASSVEGTGANVLTF. The CDR3 DNA follows: TGTGCCAGCAGCGTAGAGGGGACTGGGGCCAACGTCCTGACTTTC. This chain uses TRBV9 with TRBJ2-6, with TRBD1 as a possible D gene (5 bases). Germline CDR1 SGDLS, CDR2 YYNGEE. There are 15 residues in the CDR3. Between the trimmed V and J ends, which lost 0 bases and 2 bases, there was a span of 6 bases.

This sequence joins TRBV7-2 and TRBJ1-2; possible D gene TRBD1, 5 bases. Deletions cut 5 bases from V and 9 bases from J, with 22 bases between. The CDR3 covers 15 residues. Germline V gene data show CDR1 as SGHTA and CDR2 as FQGNSA. The CDR3 here is CASSPSKGQAASYTF. The CDR3 bases are TGTGCCAGCAGCCCTAGTAAGGGGCAGGCCGCGAGCTACACCTTC.

V and J are TRBV3-1 (or the pseudogene TRBV3-2) and TRBJ2-7; D might be TRBD1 (6 bases). Trimming removed 0 bases at V and 5 bases at J, with 11 bases between. Germline V gene lookup returns CDR1 LGHDT and CDR2 YNNKEL (reference sequence). The CDR3 is made up of 14 amino acids. The CDR3 reads CASSQDQGRDEQYF. In nucleotides, the CDR3 is TGTGCCAGCAGCCAAGATCAGGGGCGGGACGAGCAGTACTTC.

The chain has TRBV11-3 and TRBJ1-4; weak D call: TRBD1 (6 bases). The CDR3 runs 16 residues. Germline CDR1 and CDR2: SGHNT and YENEEA. Trimming removed 5 bases from V and 3 bases from J, with 16 bases in between. The CDR3 DNA is TGTGCCAGCAGCCCGAGCTCAGGGGTGGCTAATGAAAAACTGTTTTTT. It encodes CASSPSSGVANEKLFF.

This chain links TRBV25-1 with TRBJ2-7; D uncertain. Per germline, CDR1 MGHDK and CDR2 SYGVNS. Trimming stripped 4 bases from V and 5 bases from J, with 15 bases between. The CDR3 is made up of 14 amino acids. The CDR3, as DNA: TGTGCCAGCAGTGCTGCCAGGCCTGGCGACGAGCAGTACTTC. Residues: CASSAARPGDEQYF.

This chain connects TRBV4-3 to TRBJ2-2, with a weak D call TRBD2 (6 bases). CDR1 is LGHNA and CDR2 is YSLEER in the germline V gene. The CDR3 runs to 19 residues. V was pared by 5 bases and J by 0 bases, with 22 bases between. The CDR3 here is CASSKRGSGEFANTGELFF. CDR3 DNA sequence: TGCGCCAGCAGCAAAAGGGGTAGCGGAGAGTTCGCGAACACCGGGGAGCTGTTTTTT.

The chain combines TRBV9 with TRBJ2-1, with TRBD2 matching over 7 bases. Trimming took 0 bases from V and 9 from J; bases not matched to a gene: 6. The germline V gene encodes CDR1 SGDLS and CDR2 YYNGEE. The CDR3 spans 14 residues. The CDR3 reads CASSVELAKAEQFF. In DNA, the CDR3 is TGTGCCAGCAGCGTAGAACTAGCGAAGGCTGAGCAGTTCTTC.

The chain employs TRBV25-1 and TRBJ2-5; a possible D gene is TRBD1 (6 bases). The CDR3 runs to 14 residues. The germline V gene has CDR1 MGHDK and CDR2 SYGVNS. V was trimmed by 7 bases and J by 4 bases, leaving 16 bases between them. This chain's CDR3 is CASTQTGTGETQYF. The CDR3 bases are TGTGCCAGCACCCAGACAGGAACCGGAGAGACCCAGTACTTC.

This clone has only one observation. J is TRBJ2-1 and V is TRBV6-2 or TRBV6-3; D gene unclear. Germline values: CDR1 MNHEY, CDR2 SVGEGT. The CDR3 is made up of 11 amino acids. Trimming took off 0 bases at V and 10 bases at J, with 4 bases between the two ends. The CDR3 region is CASSYSLEQFF. The CDR3 DNA reads as TGTGCCAGCAGTTACTCTTTAGAGCAGTTCTTC.

The V and J genes are TRBV7-9 and TRBJ2-1, with a weak D call TRBD2 (6 bases). This CDR3 is 15 amino acids long. Deletions cut 2 bases from V and 2 bases from J, with 10 bases between. From germline, CDR1 is SEHNR and CDR2 FQNEAQ (reference sequence). CDR3 residues: CASSLRIAAYNEQFF. DNA of the CDR3: TGTGCCAGCAGCTTAAGAATAGCGGCCTACAATGAGCAGTTCTTC.

The chain links TRBV24-1 to TRBJ2-1, with 7 positions matching TRBD1. The CDR3 runs to 13 residues. Germline trimming cut 9 bases from V and 4 bases from J; bases unmatched to any gene: 5. Germline V gives CDR1 KGHDR, CDR2 SFDVKD. CDR3 in DNA: TGTGCCACCCGGGACAGAGCATACAATGAGCAGTTCTTC. Amino acid sequence: CATRDRAYNEQFF.

This clone was observed a handful of times. The same CDR3 also results from other DNA sequences found in this sample. The genes are TRBV11-3 and TRBJ2-2, with a tentative D call TRBD1 (6 bases). The CDR3 is 14 residues long. The germline V gene encodes CDR1 SGHNT and CDR2 YENEEA. V gave up 3 bases and J gave up 2 bases, with 7 bases separating them. The CDR3, as DNA: TGTGCCAGCAGCTTGGACAGCAACACCGGGGAGCTGTTTTTT. Its protein product is CASSLDSNTGELFF.

V and J are TRBV14 and TRBJ2-1; 9 bases agree with TRBD2. CDR1 SGHDN and CDR2 FVKESK come from the germline V gene. Germline trimming cut 1 base from V and 7 bases from J; bases unmatched to any gene: 8. The CDR3 has 16 residues. CDR3 in amino acids: CASSQGTSVGTNEQFF. The CDR3 nucleotides read TGTGCCAGCAGCCAAGGGACTAGCGTCGGGACTAATGAGCAGTTCTTC.

The genes are TRBV20-1 and TRBJ1-1; D is unresolved. V was trimmed by 3 bases and J by 3 bases, leaving 8 bases between them. The CDR3 has 12 amino acids. Per the germline V gene, CDR1 is DFQATT and CDR2 is SNEGSKA (reference sequence). DNA for the CDR3: TGCAGTGCTAGTCCCGGTTACACTGAAGCTTTCTTT. Its translation is CSASPGYTEAFF.

The chain is built from TRBV27 and TRBJ1-3, with TRBD1 as a possible D gene (5 bases). Trimming shortened V by 3 bases and J by 0 bases, and 12 bases separated the two germline ends. Germline assignment: CDR1 MNHEY and CDR2 SMNVEV (reference sequence). This CDR3 spans 16 amino acids. CDR3 nucleotide sequence: TGTGCCAGCAGTTTCGGGACGGGACTCTCTGGAAACACCATATATTTT. It translates to CASSFGTGLSGNTIYF.

This clone was observed a single time. This rearrangement joins TRBV7-6 to TRBJ2-5; the D is unclear. This CDR3 contains 14 residues. V lost 2 bases, J lost 0 bases, and 7 bases lay in between. Germline CDR1 reads SGHVS; CDR2 reads FNYEAQ. In nucleotides, the CDR3 is TGTGCCAGCAGCTTACCGAGGAACCAAGAGACCCAGTACTTC. Protein product: CASSLPRNQETQYF.

The chain recombines TRBV7-2 with TRBJ2-7, with 11 nucleotides matching TRBD1. V shed 1 base and J 5 bases; nucleotides not matched to a gene: 4. This CDR3 comprises 15 residues. CDR1 SGHTA and CDR2 FQGNSA come from the germline V gene. CDR3 in amino acids: CASSLGTGGLNEQYF. CDR3 nucleotides: TGTGCCAGCAGCTTAGGGACAGGGGGCCTGAACGAGCAGTACTTC.

The chain joins TRBV20-1 to TRBJ2-1; maybe TRBD1 (6 bases). V lost 6 bases to trimming and J lost 6 bases, with 6 bases between them. Germline V gene sequence: CDR1 DFQATT, CDR2 SNEGSKA (reference sequence). CDR3 length equals 10 residues. This CDR3 is CSAGGNEQFF. CDR3 nucleotide sequence: TGCAGTGCAGGGGGCAATGAGCAGTTCTTC.